This T cell receptor beta chain was captured in a study of blood T cell repertoires in COVID-19. This table comes from immunoSEQ multiplex PCR, and its TCRdb copy is limited to in-frame clones, with some not included. Of about 140,000 clones in the sample, under 85% were seen once. The CDR3 is 17 residues long. The germline V gene has CDR1 LNHDA and CDR2 SQIVND (reference sequence). After removal of 4 bases from V and 10 bases from J, the junction contained 11 bases not matched to a gene. Enrollees, about 18 to 95 years old, lived in 24 US areas. The genes are TRBV19 and TRBJ1-6, with 12 bases identical to TRBD1. The sequencing sample was made of PBMCs or T cells enriched from blood (not recorded which). The source is a woman in her late teens or twenties who had been exposed to COVID-19. This CDR3 reads CASSTGQGAGLNSPLHF. In DNA, the CDR3 is TGTGCCAGTAGTACGGGACAGGGGGCGGGTTTAAACTCACCCCTCCACTTT.